This TCR beta chain was recovered during a study of cytomegalovirus exposure and HLA in healthy donors (dated by TCRdb to the late 2010s). Some background on the complete study: According to an earlier analysis of several hundred of the donors, about 179 million T cells yielded 117 million unique TCR beta sequences and about 300 Gb of sequence data. The study profiled the T cell repertoires of around 700 subjects by immunosequencing and related them to cytomegalovirus serostatus. A later genetic analysis used genome-wide SNP genotypes for about 60% of the roughly 670 donors, treating that subset as a discovery cohort. Every discovery cohort repertoire had been produced on one sequencing platform. Both class I and class II loci were covered by HLA typing, at four-digit resolution. An early release that covered roughly 600 HLA-typed donors contained around 330 gigabases of sequencing data and 70 million to 100 million unique TCR sequences. Across 300 to 500 genotyped donors of the cohort, an average of 235,054 unique TCR beta nucleotide sequences per donor were sequenced, and 15% to 20% of those sequences were non-productive. The number of donors typed differed by locus, with about 629-630 for A, B, C, DRB1 and DQB1, over 500 for DQA1, over 600 for DPA1, and 450 to 480 for DPB1. To decide whether each TCR beta V gene segment behaved as functional or pseudogenic, an earlier analysis of some 600 of the donors relied on high-throughput TCR beta sequencing. Donor age, sex, ethnicity and CMV serostatus were compiled together with the repertoire data. In addition to the first cohort of 666 subjects, a separate validation cohort of over 90 different subjects was used. Rather than drawing on any new phenotypic data, the later analysis identified candidate immune exposures from TCR beta sequences and the way those sequences occurred across donors. A later analysis re-examined previously published TCR beta repertoires from about 670 donors and added high-resolution HLA genotyping to investigate patterns of TCR occurrence. The genetic ancestry cluster associated with self-reported Caucasian donors included about four fifths of the roughly 390 genotyped donors. Four or five DR-DQ haplotypes were handled as single units for association and clustering because linkage in the cohort was strong. To predict cytomegalovirus infection status, the study brought together high-throughput TCR immunosequencing, statistical association of individual TCRs with disease status, and machine learning. The study was designed to test whether signatures of past pathogen exposure could be identified by cataloging public T cell receptors.

Library preparation employed the immunoSEQ multiplex PCR assay. The multiplex PCR relied on a mix of 60 forward primers for TCR Vbeta segments and 13 reverse primers for TCR Jbeta segments. Amplification of the CDR3 region of rearranged TCR beta genes was performed with a multiplex PCR assay on genomic DNA. The amplified TCR beta libraries were sequenced on the Illumina HiSeq System as 87-base-pair reads. The published analysis was carried out like this. In a later analysis, some 80 million unique TCR beta chains were counted across the roughly 610 repertoires, and roughly 11 million of these chains were shared by at least two donors. Raw reads were error-corrected and collapsed into unique sequences with a nearest-neighbor algorithm that merged closely related sequences to remove PCR and sequencing errors. CDR3 sequences were aligned to IMGT reference sequences to assign V, D and J gene segments. For a sequence to be retained, a match of at least six nucleotides was required to both a V gene segment and a J gene segment. A rearrangement was called productive if the CDR3 had no stop codons and remained in frame with V and J, and every other rearrangement was called non-productive. Following IMGT convention, CDR3 was defined as the stretch from the second conserved V-encoded cysteine up to the conserved J-encoded phenylalanine. In an earlier analysis of approximately 590 of the donors, sequences lacking an unambiguous match to a single V gene segment were excluded. An earlier analysis of around 600 of the donors classified V segments as functional when productive rearrangements were above 56.7% and as segregating when the standard deviation between donors was above 5%. A statistical classification framework was built to diagnose cytomegalovirus status from the catalog of TCR beta chain sequences. V and J gene assignment, in a later analysis, came from comparing TCR nucleotide sequences with IMGT/GENE-DB human TR gene sequences. In a later analysis, CDR3 sequences and most-parsimonious VDJ recombination scenarios were assigned using the TCRdist pipeline. In a later analysis, every TCR beta chain was defined by the combination of its CDR3 amino acid sequence and its V-gene family, and reads without a unique V-gene family were dropped. As a way to deal with suspected cross-contamination and a sequencing artifact, a later analysis dropped nearly 600 nucleotide sequences that were highly shared and had low generation probability. In a later analysis, a clonal expansion index was calculated for each public chain from normalized within-repertoire ranks of inferred template counts. A later analysis computed generation probabilities with a VDJ recombination model fitted to out-of-frame rearrangements, and checked the results against IGoR. In a later analysis, TCR-TCR, TCR-HLA and TCR-CMV co-occurrence was scored with hypergeometric tests, and a repertoire-size bias correction was applied to TCR pairs. In a later analysis, false discovery rates were estimated by permuting HLA or CMV assignments 20 times. In a later analysis, co-occurring TCRs were grouped using DBSCAN, with TCRdist sequence similarity added in when clustering inside HLA-allele-positive subsets. Repertoires with fewer than 30,000 or more than 120,000 public chains were left out of co-occurrence clustering, as were a few repertoires with anomalous nucleotide sharing. What TCRdb holds here is the immuneACCESS table cut down to in-frame rearrangements. Part of the clones is not present; checked against another copy, under half of the missing clones reflect an unresolved V gene, and the others are unexplained. D and trimming come from the DNA, and the V and J calls and clone size come from that table. The sample table contains 120,000 or so clones; only one count was recorded for over 60% of them. The ten most abundant clones make up under 7% of the sample.

Details on this clone: What this receptor recognizes is not known. Within one base of it there is no much larger clone, and no base qualities were kept.

In total, roughly 710 healthy bone marrow donors made up the cohort. At the time of sampling, all cohort members were nominally healthy, though unrecorded immune exposures were likely present. The donor tested CMV seropositive, placing the donor among the 250 to 350 seropositive members of the cohort. Every donor gave a peripheral blood sample, and the peripheral blood mononuclear cells from that sample were used for TCR beta sequencing. The Qiagen DNeasy Blood Extraction Kit was used to extract genomic DNA from the blood cell samples. What the authors observed across the whole study: An earlier analysis of approximately 590 of the donors showed that most TCR beta V segments appeared in productive rearrangements either about 87% or about 30% of the time, which broadly matched IMGT annotations. The classifier was reported to diagnose cytomegalovirus status with high specificity and sensitivity in both the original and validation cohorts. In a later analysis, the rate of TCR association differed among HLA loci, with DRB1 alleles having the most associated TCRs and HLA-C alleles having the fewest. According to a later analysis, parvovirus B19, influenza, CMV and Epstein-Barr virus appeared linked to several top co-occurrence clusters. Specific HLA alleles were associated with 16,951 TCR beta sequences at a false discovery rate of 0.05 in a later analysis. While some public TCRs were present in many individuals, most TCR sequences turned up only very rarely across donors. A later analysis found that most CMV-associated TCR beta chains appeared HLA-restricted, with HLA associations seemingly driven largely by CMV exposure. In this cohort, only TCR beta chains were sequenced, and detectable features were limited by the absence of alpha or paired-chain data. Three of the identified cytomegalovirus-associated TCR beta chains were confirmed in vitro to be specific for cytomegalovirus antigens. Because counts were too low, fewer than 20 rarely observed V segments, including chromosome 9 orphons, were excluded from the earlier analysis of around 640 of the donors. In a later genetic analysis, a missense DCLRE1C variant was associated with V-gene and J-gene trimming of TCR beta chains, and the association was replicated in an independent cohort. Linkage disequilibrium might explain the correlated functional status among segregating V segments, but an unknown experimental factor could not be excluded. The sequencing pipeline was judged likely to have produced a cluster of highly shared sequence variants as a technical artifact. Presence/absence analyses assumed roughly uniform sequencing depth across donors, an assumption that may not hold. According to the authors, the approach could potentially be generalized to other disease states and immunological phenotypes. Because some donors lacked HLA typing at each locus, the association tests relied only on the typed subset. When HLA alleles, especially DR and DQ, strongly co-occurred, attributing TCR associations to individual alleles was difficult. A total of 164 TCR beta chains were listed by the study as associated with cytomegalovirus. Compared with equally common non-associated chains, HLA-associated TCR beta chains in a later analysis were more clonally expanded and had lower generation probabilities. In a later genetic analysis, fewer N-insertions in productive TCRs were reported among donors in an Asian-associated ancestry cluster than the approximately 710-donor mean. For the cohort, immune exposure information was limited to CMV serostatus. A further reported finding was that TCR beta sequences accurately predicted the HLA-A and HLA-B alleles for most subjects in the first cohort.

The sample comprised PBMCs. This TCR came from a man aged 18 to 35 in good health and CMV-seropositive.

The CDR3 reads CASSQGDRVDTIYF. The sequence in DNA is TGCGCCAGCAGCCAGGGTGACAGGGTTGACACCATATATTTT. The chain is encoded by TRBV4-1 joined to TRBJ1-3; TRBD1 agrees with 7 junctional bases. CDR1 is given as MGHRA and CDR2 as YSYEKL, both from the germline V gene. The germline V end is reduced by 3 bases and the J end by 8 bases; junction bases left unmatched: 7. The CDR3 starts with the cysteine, ends with the phenylalanine, and has 14 residues. Just the 42-base CDR3 DNA is kept, in frame starting at base 1.